This T cell receptor beta chain was observed in a study of PD-1 blockade in classical Hodgkin lymphoma. General observations from the study: Individuals who commenced nivolumab within less than 1 year of ASCT were excluded.

Trimming removed 5 bases from V and 6 bases from J; junction bases left unmatched: 3. There are 14 residues in the CDR3. Germline assignment: CDR1 SGHNT and CDR2 YENEEA. Each and every patient relapsed after autologous stem cell transplantation, and patients got differing brentuximab vedotin exposure. TCRdb's copy holds only in-frame clones and misses some; the assay was immunoSEQ multiplex PCR. The sample carries tens of thousands of clones, 90% recorded once. Regarding this clone: Antigen: not known.

The sequenced sample was peripheral blood mononuclear cells (PBMCs), obtained at baseline. The chain has TRBV11-3 and TRBJ2-2; 10 bases are a match to TRBD2. This receptor was taken from a human donor with classical Hodgkin lymphoma. The CDR3 sequence is CASSPSGGSGELFF. The CDR3 DNA follows: TGTGCCAGCAGCCCTAGCGGGGGTTCCGGGGAGCTGTTTTTT.